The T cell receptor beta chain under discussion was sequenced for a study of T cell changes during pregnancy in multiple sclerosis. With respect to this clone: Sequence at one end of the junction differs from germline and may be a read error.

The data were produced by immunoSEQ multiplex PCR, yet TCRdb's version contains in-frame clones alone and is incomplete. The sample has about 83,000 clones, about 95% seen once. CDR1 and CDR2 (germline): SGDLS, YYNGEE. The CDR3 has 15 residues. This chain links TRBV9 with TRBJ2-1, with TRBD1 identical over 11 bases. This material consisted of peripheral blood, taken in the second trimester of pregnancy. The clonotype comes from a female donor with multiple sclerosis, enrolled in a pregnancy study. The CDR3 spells CASSAGQGADNGQFF. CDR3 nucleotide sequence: TGTGCCAGCAGCGCCGGACAGGGGGCGGACAATGGGCAGTTCTTC.